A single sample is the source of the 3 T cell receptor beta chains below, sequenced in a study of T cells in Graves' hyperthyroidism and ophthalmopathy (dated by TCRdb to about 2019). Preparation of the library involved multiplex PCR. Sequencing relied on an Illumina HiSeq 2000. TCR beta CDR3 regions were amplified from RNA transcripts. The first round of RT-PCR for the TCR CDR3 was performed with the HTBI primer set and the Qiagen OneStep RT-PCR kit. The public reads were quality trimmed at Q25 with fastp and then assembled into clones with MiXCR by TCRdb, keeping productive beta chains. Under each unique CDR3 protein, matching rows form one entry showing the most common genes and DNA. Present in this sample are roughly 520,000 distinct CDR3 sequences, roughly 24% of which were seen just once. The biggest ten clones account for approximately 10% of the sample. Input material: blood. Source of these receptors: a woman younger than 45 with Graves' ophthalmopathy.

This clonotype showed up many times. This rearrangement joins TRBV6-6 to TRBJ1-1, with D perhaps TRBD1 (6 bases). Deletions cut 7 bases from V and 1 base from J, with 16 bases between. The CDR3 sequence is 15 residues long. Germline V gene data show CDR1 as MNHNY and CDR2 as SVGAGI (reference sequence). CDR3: CASTNRARANTEAFF. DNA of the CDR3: TGTGCCAGCACCAACAGGGCCAGAGCGAACACTGAAGCTTTCTTT.

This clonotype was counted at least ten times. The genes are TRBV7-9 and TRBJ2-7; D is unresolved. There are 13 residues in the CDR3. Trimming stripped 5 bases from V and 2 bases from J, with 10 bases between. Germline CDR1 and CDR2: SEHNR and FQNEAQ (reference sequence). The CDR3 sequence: CASSPTATYEQYF. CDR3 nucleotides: TGTGCCAGCAGCCCAACAGCTACCTACGAGCAGTACTTC.

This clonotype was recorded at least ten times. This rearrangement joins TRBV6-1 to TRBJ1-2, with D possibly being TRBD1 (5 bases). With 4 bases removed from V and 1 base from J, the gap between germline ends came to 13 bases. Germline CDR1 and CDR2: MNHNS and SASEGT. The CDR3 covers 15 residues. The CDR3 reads CASSAVRDFNYGYTF. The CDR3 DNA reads TGTGCCAGCAGTGCCGTCAGGGACTTTAACTATGGCTACACCTTC.